This TCR beta chain was profiled in a study of blood T cell repertoires in COVID-19. Data came from immunoSEQ multiplex PCR; TCRdb stores just in-frame clones and leaves some out. The sample gives about 270,000 clones, less than 90% of which show up once; approximately 12% is in the top ten. V dropped 3 bases and J dropped 5 bases, with 8 bases sitting between them. The CDR3 sequence is 12 residues long. Germline V gene data show CDR1 as LGHDT and CDR2 as YNNKEL (reference sequence). Sequencing used peripheral blood. This clonotype originated in a woman in her twenties or thirties with COVID-19, enrolled during active disease. V usage is TRBV3-1 (or the pseudogene TRBV3-2) and J usage is TRBJ2-7; weak D call: TRBD2 (5 bases). In DNA, the CDR3 is TGTGCCAGCAGCCAGGTTAGCGACGAGCAGTACTTC. Protein product: CASSQVSDEQYF.